This TCR beta chain stems from a study of blood T cell repertoires in COVID-19. Overall study: Whether acute or convalescent, the COVID-19 samples came from the United States, Italy and Spain. In each case, the material was cDNA or gDNA derived from T cells, B-cell-depleted T cells, or PBMCs.

With 1 base clipped from V and 5 bases from J, the junction kept 6 bases outside the gene matches. The CDR3 is 15 amino acids. Germline-derived CDR1 and CDR2 are SGHVS and FNYEAQ. Here immunoSEQ multiplex PCR was the method, and the copy in TCRdb shows in-frame clones only, minus some. The sample gives 100,000 to 150,000 clones, 90% of which show up once; 3.8% is in the top ten. It was during active infection that Seattle patients were enrolled and then longitudinally followed. This chain uses TRBV7-6 with TRBJ1-2, with 8 bases identical to TRBD1. The sample comprised peripheral blood. This sequence was found in a woman between 55 and 75 years old with COVID-19, enrolled during active disease. The DNA for the CDR3 is TGTGCCAGCAGCTTAGAAGGACAGGGTTTGTATGGCTACACCTTC. This gives the protein CASSLEGQGLYGYTF. Combining the CDR3 with reference TRBV7-6 and TRBJ1-2 gives the whole variable domain GAGVSQSPRYKVTKRGQDVALRCDPISGHVSLYWYRQALGQGPEFLTYFNYEAQQDKSGLPNDRFSAERPEGSISTLTIQRTEQRDSAMYRCASSLEGQGLYGYTFGSGTRLTVV.